This TCR beta chain comes out of a study of CD8+CD57+ T cells in acquired aplastic anemia. Sequenced patients had shown CD8+CD57+ cell expansion by flow cytometry. Every patient was diagnosed with severe acquired aplastic anemia. The study profiled TCR beta VDJ and CDR3 using genomic DNA as template. TCRdb processed the reads anew with MiXCR; each CDR3 protein has one entry. The profile shows about 160,000 distinct CDR3 sequences, roughly 48% of them singletons. Germline V gene data show CDR1 as SGHRS and CDR2 as YFSETQ. V was clipped by 5 bases and J by 7 bases; unmatched bases: 9. This CDR3 has 15 residues.

The TCR was taken from a human donor with aplastic anemia. This chain uses TRBV5-1 with TRBJ2-7; 13 bases align to TRBD2. The sequenced material came from sorted CD4+, CD8+, or CD8+CD57+ T cells (not recorded which) from PBMCs. CDR3 in DNA: TGCGCCAGCAGGGGGAGAACTAGCGGGAGGGGTGAGCAGTACTTC. It codes for CASRGRTSGRGEQYF.